This TCR beta chain emerged from a study of T cells in Graves' hyperthyroidism and ophthalmopathy. Study results and caveats: With a median lead of 6.5 months before onset, the model predicted ophthalmopathy. Researchers found most expanded thyroid clonotypes above 0.001 in blood as well. Separation of ophthalmopathy from stable hyperthyroidism was achieved by a 13 V-J model.

Amplified TCR beta CDR3 regions came from RNA transcripts. Carried out on the TCR CDR3, a first-round RT-PCR used the HTBI primer set. TCRdb re-called the multiplex PCR reads through MiXCR, storing one row per CDR3 protein. The sample contains nearly 750,000 distinct CDR3 sequences, about a third of which appear only once. CDR1 ENHRY and CDR2 SYGVKD come from the germline V gene. The CDR3 runs 16 residues. V lost 10 bases to trimming and J lost 0 bases, with 21 bases between them. Notes on this clonotype: Its antigen is as yet unknown.

No ophthalmopathy progression within 18 months constituted stable Graves' hyperthyroidism. The source is a middle-aged woman with Graves' hyperthyroidism. V gene TRBV10-3 combines with J gene TRBJ1-2; TRBD1 is a possible D gene (5 bases). The sample taken for sequencing was blood. This CDR3 reads CATGQRNTPTNYGYTF. DNA for the CDR3: TGTGCCACCGGACAACGGAATACCCCAACTAACTATGGCTACACCTTC.